The entry below describes one T cell receptor beta chain. Its antigen is as yet unknown. These data are taken from a study of T cell responses to AZD1222 COVID-19 vaccine. The protocol was immunoSEQ multiplex PCR, while the TCRdb copy is restricted to in-frame clones and leaves out a portion. The table has about 150,000 clones, 87% seen once. Germline V gives CDR1 SEHNR, CDR2 FQNEAQ (reference sequence). V lost 5 bases to trimming and J lost 10 bases; unmatched junction nucleotides: 19. There are 17 residues in the CDR3. Study outcomes and limitations: Spike-specific TCR breadth and depth went up after people got two AZD1222 doses. Donors in the cohort were predominantly white British and more often female, and clonal diversity was possibly underestimated. The peak T cell response came first, and repertoires were sampled only after it.

Specimen: peripheral blood, collected 28 days after the second AZD1222 dose. This receptor was taken from an adult who received the AZD1222 COVID-19 vaccine. The rearrangement uses TRBV7-9 and TRBJ2-5; 10 bases agree with TRBD2. The CDR3 nucleotides are TGTGCCAGCAGCCTACCGGTAGCGGGGGGCCCGCCTTTGGACCAGTACTTC. Translated, it gives CASSLPVAGGPPLDQYF.